Listed here are 6 T cell receptor beta chains from one sample, sequenced in a study of blood T cell repertoires in COVID-19. Profiling relied on immunoSEQ multiplex PCR, and the TCRdb table lists in-frame clones only, not all of them. The data show 150,000 to 200,000 clones, about 86% seen once. Material: peripheral blood. These receptors were collected from a man aged 18 to 35 with active or convalescent COVID-19.

V usage is TRBV7-7 and J usage is TRBJ2-3, with D possibly being TRBD1 (5 bases). The CDR3 runs 15 residues. V was shortened by 3 bases and J by 1 base, with 11 bases between the two germline ends. CDR1 is SSHAT and CDR2 is FNYEAQ in the germline V gene (reference sequence). For the CDR3, the DNA is TGTGCCAGCAGCTTGGGCAGGGCCCGCACAGATACGCAGTATTTT. It specifies CASSLGRARTDTQYF.

The chain recombines TRBV5-1 with TRBJ2-1; 7 bases map to TRBD1. The J segment lost 14 bases and the V segment lost 8 bases, leaving 13 bases of the junction unmatched. CDR3 size: 12 residues. CDR1 is SGHRS, CDR2 YFSETQ, per germline. The CDR3 here is CASGDTGTDKFF. The DNA of the CDR3 is TGCGCCAGTGGTGATACCGGGACAGATAAGTTCTTC.

The chain joins TRBV15 to TRBJ1-6, with a tentative D call TRBD1 (6 bases). The V gene lost 0 bases and the J gene lost 6 bases, with 15 bases spanning the gap. This CDR3 region has 17 residues. Germline CDR1 is LNHNV and CDR2 is YYDKDF (reference sequence). The CDR3 reads CATSRDRRGLVNSPLHF. DNA for the CDR3: TGTGCCACCAGCAGAGATAGGCGGGGGCTCGTTAATTCACCCCTCCACTTT.

The chain joins TRBV3-1 (or the pseudogene TRBV3-2) to TRBJ1-6; unclear D gene. Between the trimmed V and J ends, which lost 0 bases and 0 bases, there was a span of 9 bases. The germline V gene encodes CDR1 LGHDT and CDR2 YNNKEL (reference sequence). The CDR3 has 17 residues. The CDR3 nucleotides read TGTGCCAGCAGCCAAGAGTACGGGAACTCCTATAATTCACCCCTCCACTTT. Residues: CASSQEYGNSYNSPLHF.

CDR3 bases: TGTGCCTGGAGTCCGGGGGTTACCGACCCGTGGACTGAAGCTTTCTTT. Translation: CAWSPGVTDPWTEAFF. The rearrangement joins TRBV30 to TRBJ1-1; TRBD1 is a possible D gene (5 bases). The ends were cut back, 2 bases at V and 5 bases at J, with 21 bases in the middle. Germline V lookup: CDR1 GTSNPN, CDR2 SVGIG (reference sequence). CDR3 length equals 16 residues.

This clone was observed a single time. The chain links TRBV5-1 to TRBJ1-4; 9 nucleotides align to TRBD1. The germline gives CDR1 SGHRS, CDR2 YFSETQ. The CDR3 totals 15 residues. The V gene end was trimmed by 3 bases and the J gene end by 7 bases; junction bases not matched to a gene: 7. The CDR3 here is CASSSWTGVGEKLFF. As DNA, the CDR3 is TGCGCCAGCAGCTCCTGGACAGGGGTGGGTGAAAAACTGTTTTTT.